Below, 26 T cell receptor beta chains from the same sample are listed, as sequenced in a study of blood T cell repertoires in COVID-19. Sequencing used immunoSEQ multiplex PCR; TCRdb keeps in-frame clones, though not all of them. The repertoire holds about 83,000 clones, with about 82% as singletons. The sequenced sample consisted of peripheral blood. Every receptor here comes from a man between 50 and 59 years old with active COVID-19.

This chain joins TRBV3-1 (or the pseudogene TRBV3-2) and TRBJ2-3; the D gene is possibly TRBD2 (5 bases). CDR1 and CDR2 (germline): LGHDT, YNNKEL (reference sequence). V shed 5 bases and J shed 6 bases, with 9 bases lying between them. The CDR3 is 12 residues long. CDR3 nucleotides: TGTGCCAGCAGCTTGGACTCTGATACGCAGTATTTT. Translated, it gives CASSLDSDTQYF.

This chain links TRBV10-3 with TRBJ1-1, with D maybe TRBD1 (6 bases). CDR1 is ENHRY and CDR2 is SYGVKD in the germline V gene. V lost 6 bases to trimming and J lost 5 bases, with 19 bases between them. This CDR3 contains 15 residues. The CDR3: CAISQGGALGTEAFF. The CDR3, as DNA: TGTGCCATCAGCCAAGGGGGAGCGTTAGGGACTGAAGCTTTCTTT.

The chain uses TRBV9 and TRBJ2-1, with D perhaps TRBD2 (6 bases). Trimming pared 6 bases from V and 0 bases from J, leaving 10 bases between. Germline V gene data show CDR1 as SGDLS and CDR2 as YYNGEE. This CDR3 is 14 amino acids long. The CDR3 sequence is CASIDGSSYNEQFF. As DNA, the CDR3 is TGTGCCAGCATCGACGGGAGCTCCTACAATGAGCAGTTCTTC.

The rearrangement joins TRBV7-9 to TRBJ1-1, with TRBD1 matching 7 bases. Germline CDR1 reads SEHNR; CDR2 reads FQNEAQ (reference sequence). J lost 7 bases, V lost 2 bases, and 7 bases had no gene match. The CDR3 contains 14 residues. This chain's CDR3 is CASSLTTGAGEAFF. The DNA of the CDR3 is TGTGCCAGCAGCTTAACTACAGGGGCGGGTGAAGCTTTCTTT.

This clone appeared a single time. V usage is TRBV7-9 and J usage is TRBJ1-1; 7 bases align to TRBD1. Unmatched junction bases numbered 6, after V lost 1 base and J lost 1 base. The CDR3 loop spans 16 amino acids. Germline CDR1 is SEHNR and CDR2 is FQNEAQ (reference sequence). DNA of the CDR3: TGTGCCAGCAGCTTAGGCATGACAGGGACGAACACTGAAGCTTTCTTT. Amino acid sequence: CASSLGMTGTNTEAFF.

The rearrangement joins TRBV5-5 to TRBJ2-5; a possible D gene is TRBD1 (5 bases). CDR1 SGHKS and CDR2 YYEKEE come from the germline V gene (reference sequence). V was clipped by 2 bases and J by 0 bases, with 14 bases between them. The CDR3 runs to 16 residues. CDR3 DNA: TGTGCCAGCAGCTTTCAGGGCAGGGCGTACCAAGAGACCCAGTACTTC. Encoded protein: CASSFQGRAYQETQYF. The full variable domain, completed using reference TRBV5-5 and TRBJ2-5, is DAGVTQSPTHLIKTRGQQVTLRCSPISGHKSVSWYQQVLGQGPQFIFQYYEKEERGRGNFPDRFSARQFPNYSSELNVNALLLGDSALYLCASSFQGRAYQETQYFGPGTRLLVL.

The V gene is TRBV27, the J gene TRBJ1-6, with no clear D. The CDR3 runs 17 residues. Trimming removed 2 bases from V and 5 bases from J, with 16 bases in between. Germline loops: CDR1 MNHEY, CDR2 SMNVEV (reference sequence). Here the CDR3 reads CASSLRPDLFNNSPLHF. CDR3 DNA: TGTGCCAGCAGTTTACGTCCAGATCTTTTTAATAATTCACCCCTCCACTTT.

Written as DNA, the CDR3 is TGTGCCACCAGTGACCGCCCGGACAGGGGGAATGAGCAGTTCTTC. Amino acids: CATSDRPDRGNEQFF. This chain joins TRBV24-1 and TRBJ2-1, with TRBD1 matching 10 bases. The germline V gene encodes CDR1 KGHDR and CDR2 SFDVKD. There are 15 residues in the CDR3. V lost 4 bases and J lost 7; bases outside the gene matches: 6.

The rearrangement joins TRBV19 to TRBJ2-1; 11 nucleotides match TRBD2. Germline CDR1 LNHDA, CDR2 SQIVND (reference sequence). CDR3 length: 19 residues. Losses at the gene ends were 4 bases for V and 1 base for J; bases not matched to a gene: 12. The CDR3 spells CASSNPVATSGISYNEQFF. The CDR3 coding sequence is TGTGCCAGTAGTAACCCCGTCGCGACTAGCGGGATATCCTACAATGAGCAGTTCTTC.

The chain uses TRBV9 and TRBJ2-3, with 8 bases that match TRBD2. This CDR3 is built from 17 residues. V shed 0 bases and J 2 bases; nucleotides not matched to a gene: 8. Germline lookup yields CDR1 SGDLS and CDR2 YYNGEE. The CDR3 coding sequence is TGTGCCAGCAGCGTAGGGCCTTTAGCGGGACCCACAGATACGCAGTATTTT. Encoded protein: CASSVGPLAGPTDTQYF.

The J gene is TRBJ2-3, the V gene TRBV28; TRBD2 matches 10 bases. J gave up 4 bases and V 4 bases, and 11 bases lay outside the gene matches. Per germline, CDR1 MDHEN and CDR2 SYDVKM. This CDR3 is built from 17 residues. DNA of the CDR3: TGTGCCAGCAGTTCAATTAAGATAGCGGGAGGTGCAGATACGCAGTATTTT. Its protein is CASSSIKIAGGADTQYF.

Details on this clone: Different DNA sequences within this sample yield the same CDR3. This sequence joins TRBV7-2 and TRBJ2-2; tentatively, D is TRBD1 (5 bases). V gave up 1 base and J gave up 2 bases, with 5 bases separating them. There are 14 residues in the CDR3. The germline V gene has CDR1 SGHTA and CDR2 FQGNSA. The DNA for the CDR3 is TGTGCCAGCAGCTTAGGGGGCAACACCGGGGAGCTGTTTTTT. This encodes CASSLGGNTGELFF.

The CDR3 nucleotides are TGTGCCAGCAGTACAGACAGGGGCAGGGGAAACACCATATATTTT. Encoded protein: CASSTDRGRGNTIYF. This sequence joins TRBV6-5 and TRBJ1-3; 8 nucleotides match TRBD1. This CDR3 is built from 15 residues. V dropped 5 bases and J dropped 4; count of bases not matched to a gene: 7. Germline V lookup: CDR1 MNHEY, CDR2 SVGAGI.

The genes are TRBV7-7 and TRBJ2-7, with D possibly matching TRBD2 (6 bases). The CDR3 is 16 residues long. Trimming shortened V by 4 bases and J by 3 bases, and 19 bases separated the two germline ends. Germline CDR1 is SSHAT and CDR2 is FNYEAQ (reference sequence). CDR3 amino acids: CASSYPAEAGRYEQYF. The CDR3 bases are TGTGCCAGCAGCTACCCCGCGGAAGCGGGTCGCTACGAGCAGTACTTC.

Written as DNA, the CDR3 is TGTGCCAGCAGTGAATCAGGGGGCCTAGGGTCACCCCTCCACTTT. It codes for CASSESGGLGSPLHF. The V gene is TRBV2, the J gene TRBJ1-6; 8 bases are a match to TRBD1. Per germline, CDR1 SNHLY and CDR2 FYNNEI. V lost 2 bases and J lost 10; bases outside the gene matches: 7. The CDR3 is 15 amino acids.

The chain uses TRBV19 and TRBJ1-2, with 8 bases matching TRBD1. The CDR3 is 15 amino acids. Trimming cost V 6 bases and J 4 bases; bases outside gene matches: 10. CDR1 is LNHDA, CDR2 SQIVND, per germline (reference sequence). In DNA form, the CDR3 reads TGTGCCAGTAGACCTTCGACAGGGGCCTCCTATGGCTACACCTTC. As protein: CASRPSTGASYGYTF.

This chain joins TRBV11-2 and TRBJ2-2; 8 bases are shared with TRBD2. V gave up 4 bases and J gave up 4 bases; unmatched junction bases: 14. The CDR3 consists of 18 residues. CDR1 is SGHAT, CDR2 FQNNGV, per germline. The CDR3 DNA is TGTGCCAGCAGCTCCACGCTTATACTAGCGGCGAGCACCGGGGAGCTGTTTTTT. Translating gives CASSSTLILAASTGELFF.

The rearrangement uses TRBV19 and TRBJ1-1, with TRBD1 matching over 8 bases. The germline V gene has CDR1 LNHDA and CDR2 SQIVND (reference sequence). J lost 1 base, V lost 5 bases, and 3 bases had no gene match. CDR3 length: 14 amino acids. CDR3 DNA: TGTGCCAGTAGTTCCGGACAGGGGAACACTGAAGCTTTCTTT. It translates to CASSSGQGNTEAFF.

The CDR3 DNA follows: TGCGCCAGCAGCCACACAACACAGGGAAGGGCAGATACGCAGTATTTT. Protein product: CASSHTTQGRADTQYF. This chain connects TRBV4-1 to TRBJ2-3; TRBD1 might be the D (6 bases). The germline gives CDR1 MGHRA, CDR2 YSYEKL. CDR3 length: 16 amino acids. Trimming stripped 3 bases from V and 4 bases from J, with 17 bases between.

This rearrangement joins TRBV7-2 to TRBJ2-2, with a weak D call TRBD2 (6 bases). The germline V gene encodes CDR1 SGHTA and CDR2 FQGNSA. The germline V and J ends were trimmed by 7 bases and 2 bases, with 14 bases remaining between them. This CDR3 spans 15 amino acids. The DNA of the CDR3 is TGTGCCAGCACCCCGCCGGGGGTAAACACCGGGGAGCTGTTTTTT. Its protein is CASTPPGVNTGELFF.

The CDR3, as DNA: TGTGCCAGCAGCCAAGTGGGACTAGCGGGAGGGAGGGCGGTTGCGAATACGCAGTATTTT. Protein: CASSQVGLAGGRAVANTQYF. The chain links TRBV4-2 to TRBJ2-3, with 16 bases fitting TRBD2. V dropped 1 base and J dropped 7; count of bases not matched to a gene: 14. CDR1 and CDR2 (germline): LGHNA, YNFKEQ. This CDR3 comprises 20 residues.

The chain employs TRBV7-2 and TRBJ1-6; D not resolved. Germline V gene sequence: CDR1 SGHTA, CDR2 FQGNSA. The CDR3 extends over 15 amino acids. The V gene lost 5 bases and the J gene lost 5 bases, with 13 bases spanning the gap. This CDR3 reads CASSADGGDNSPLHF. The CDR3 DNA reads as TGTGCCAGCAGCGCGGACGGAGGCGATAATTCACCCCTCCACTTT.

CDR3 loop: CATSDRRQGRRNEQFF. CDR3 sequence (DNA): TGTGCCACCAGTGACCGGCGACAGGGGCGTCGCAATGAGCAGTTCTTC. The chain links TRBV24-1 to TRBJ2-1; 8 positions match TRBD1. J was trimmed by 6 bases and V by 4 bases; bases with no gene match: 10. The germline V gene has CDR1 KGHDR and CDR2 SFDVKD. This CDR3 spans 16 amino acids.

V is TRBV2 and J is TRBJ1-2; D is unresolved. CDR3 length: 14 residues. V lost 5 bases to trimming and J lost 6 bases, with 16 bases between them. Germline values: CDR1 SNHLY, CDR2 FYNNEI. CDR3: CASSLGLTSHGYTF. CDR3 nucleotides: TGTGCCAGCAGTCTGGGCCTTACCTCCCATGGCTACACCTTC.

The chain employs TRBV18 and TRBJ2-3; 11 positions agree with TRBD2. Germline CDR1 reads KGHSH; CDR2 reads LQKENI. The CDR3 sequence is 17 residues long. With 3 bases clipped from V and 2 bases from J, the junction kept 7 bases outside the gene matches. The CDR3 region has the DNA TGTGCCAGCTCACCGACTAGCGGGACAACCGACACAGATACGCAGTATTTT. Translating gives CASSPTSGTTDTDTQYF.

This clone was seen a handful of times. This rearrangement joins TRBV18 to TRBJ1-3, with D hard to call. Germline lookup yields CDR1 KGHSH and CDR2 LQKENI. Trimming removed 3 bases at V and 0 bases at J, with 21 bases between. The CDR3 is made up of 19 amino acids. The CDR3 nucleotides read TGTGCCAGCTCACCTTGGGGAGGGCGCGATTTGAGCTCTGGAAACACCATATATTTT. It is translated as CASSPWGGRDLSSGNTIYF.